A selection of T cell receptor beta chains follows, all from one sample in a study of blood T cell repertoires in COVID-19. The method was immunoSEQ multiplex PCR; TCRdb's version includes in-frame clones alone and lacks a portion of them. Of about 240,000 clones in the sample, more than 85% were seen once. Sequenced material: PBMCs or T cells enriched from blood (not recorded which). All receptors come from a woman aged 25 to 45 who had recovered from COVID-19. Both conserved end residues are part of each CDR3. The D gene is left open where the match is weak. Expanded clones are given a class, and other clones once, few, many or no size at all.

TGCGCCAGCAGCCAAGATGGGACAGGGGGCGACTATGGCTACACCTTC	CASSQDGTGGDYGYTF	TRBV4-3	TRBD1	NA	TRBJ1-2
TGCGCCAGCAGCTTGGCCGGGCGGGCGGCCGGAAACACCATATATTTT	CASSLAGRAAGNTIYF	TRBV5-1	NA	NA	TRBJ1-3
TGTGCCACTCCCGAGGAGTGCGAGGTCACAGATACGCAGTATTTT	CATPEECEVTDTQYF	TRBV19	NA	NA	TRBJ2-3
TGTGCCAGCAGCTTAGACGGGGTCAATCAGCCCCAGCATTTT	CASSLDGVNQPQHF	TRBV7-8	NA	NA	TRBJ1-5
TGTGCCAGCAGCGGTGACAGGGACCAGCCCCAGCATTTT	CASSGDRDQPQHF	TRBV7-9	TRBD1	NA	TRBJ1-5
TGTGCCTGGACAAGTTTGACTAGCGGGAGCCCCACCTCCTACGAGCAGTACTTC	CAWTSLTSGSPTSYEQYF	TRBV30	TRBD2	NA	TRBJ2-7
TGTGCCAGCAGCCCACGGCCGAGGGCACTTAGCAATCAGCCCCAGCATTTT	CASSPRPRALSNQPQHF	TRBV3-1/TRBV3-2	NA	NA	TRBJ1-5
TGTGCCTGGAGGGCTCCGGGATGGGGCACTGAAGCTTTCTTT	CAWRAPGWGTEAFF	TRBV30	NA	NA	TRBJ1-1
TGTGCCAGCAGCTGGACGACAGACGCCCCCTTCTACGAGCAGTACTTC	CASSWTTDAPFYEQYF	TRBV5-6	NA	NA	TRBJ2-7
TGTGCCAGCAGCTTAGGACTAGCGGGAACCCACGAGCAGTACTTC	CASSLGLAGTHEQYF	TRBV7-2	TRBD2	NA	TRBJ2-7
TGTGCCTGGAGTGGCTATACGGGGGAGCAGTACTTC	CAWSGYTGEQYF	TRBV30	NA	few	TRBJ2-7
TGTGCCAGCAGCCCATTTAGCGGGAGATACAATGAGCAGTTCTTC	CASSPFSGRYNEQFF	TRBV14	TRBD2	NA	TRBJ2-1
TGTGCCAGCAGCCCGGACAATGTGGGCAATCAGCCCCAGCATTTT	CASSPDNVGNQPQHF	TRBV7-9	NA	NA	TRBJ1-5
TGTGCCAGCAGCTCTATGACTAGCGGGAGTCGAGATACGCAGTATTTT	CASSSMTSGSRDTQYF	TRBV11-1	TRBD2	NA	TRBJ2-3
TGTGCCACCAGCCATGCCAGGGGGGCTGAGCTACCCGGGGCCAACGTCCTGACTTTC	CATSHARGAELPGANVLTF	TRBV15	NA	NA	TRBJ2-6
TGTGCCAGCAGCTTAGATGTTCGGACTAGCGGGAGGGGGCAGTTCTTC	CASSLDVRTSGRGQFF	TRBV7-2	TRBD2	NA	TRBJ2-1
TGTGCCAGCTCACCACAGGGAAGCGGGAGCACAGATACGCAGTATTTT	CASSPQGSGSTDTQYF	TRBV18	NA	NA	TRBJ2-3
TGTGCCAGCAGCGTTGGTGCGGGAGACTTTAACTATGAGCAGTTCTTC	CASSVGAGDFNYEQFF	TRBV9	TRBD2	NA	TRBJ2-1
TGTGCCAGCAGTTTAACAGGCTTTCAGCCCCAGCATTTT	CASSLTGFQPQHF	TRBV12-3/TRBV12-4	NA	once	TRBJ1-5
TGTGCCAGCAGTTTGACAGGGGGCGGGCAGCCCCAGCATTTT	CASSLTGGGQPQHF	TRBV27	TRBD1	NA	TRBJ1-5
TGTGCCAGCCGATGGGGGGGTTCGAACACCGGGGAGCTGTTTTTT	CASRWGGSNTGELFF	TRBV5-4	TRBD2	NA	TRBJ2-2
TGTGCCAGCAGAACTACGGGACTAGCGGGAGTCACCTACAATGAGCAGTTCTTC	CASRTTGLAGVTYNEQFF	TRBV7-2	TRBD2	few	TRBJ2-1
TGTGCCAGCAGTTCTCGGAACAGGGGGCTTGAAGAAAAACTGTTTTTT	CASSSRNRGLEEKLFF	TRBV6-5	TRBD1	NA	TRBJ1-4
TGTGCCAGCAGTCGGGACATCCGGAGCCCTCTCGGAAACACCATATATTTT	CASSRDIRSPLGNTIYF	TRBV6-6	NA	NA	TRBJ1-3
TGCGCCAGCAGCCAACCTAGCGGGAGGAACACCGGGGAGCTGTTTTTT	CASSQPSGRNTGELFF	TRBV4-3	TRBD2	NA	TRBJ2-2
TGTGCCAGCAGTGAATACGCCGGAGGAATCCCCCTCGAGCAGTACTTC	CASSEYAGGIPLEQYF	TRBV25-1	NA	NA	TRBJ2-7
TGTGCCAGCAGCGTAGTACGGGGTGGCTACACCTTC	CASSVVRGGYTF	TRBV9	NA	once	TRBJ1-2
TGTGCCTGGAGTTGGACGGGAGAGGTCGCAGATACGCAGTATTTT	CAWSWTGEVADTQYF	TRBV30	NA	NA	TRBJ2-3
TGTGCCAGCAGCTCCGGACAGATAGCTAACTATGGCTACACCTTC	CASSSGQIANYGYTF	TRBV7-2	NA	NA	TRBJ1-2
TGTGCCAGCAGCGTTAGTAGCATTCTCAAGGGCTACACCTTC	CASSVSSILKGYTF	TRBV28	NA	NA	TRBJ1-2
TGTGCCAGCAGCTCGAGAGACGGGGGGGCCCACGAGCAGTACTTC	CASSSRDGGAHEQYF	TRBV11-3	TRBD2	NA	TRBJ2-7
TGTGCCAGTAGTTTGGGACAGCCGTATAGCAATCAGCCCCAGCATTTT	CASSLGQPYSNQPQHF	TRBV19	TRBD1	once	TRBJ1-5
TGTGCCAGCAGCTTAGATCGTCTAGCGGGCAAAAACATTCAGTACTTC	CASSLDRLAGKNIQYF	TRBV7-2	TRBD2	NA	TRBJ2-4
TGTGCCAGCGAAGGGACAGGCTTACGAGAGCAGTTCTTC	CASEGTGLREQFF	TRBV28	TRBD1	few	TRBJ2-1
TGTGCCAGCAGCCTAAATCGGGACTTAGGCACTGAAGCTTTCTTT	CASSLNRDLGTEAFF	TRBV16	NA	many	TRBJ1-1
TGTGCCAGCAGTTTCGCGACAGGGGGCTACTATGGCTACACCTTC	CASSFATGGYYGYTF	TRBV28	TRBD1	NA	TRBJ1-2
TGTGCCAGCAGTTACTCCAGGGGGGCAGGGAATGGCTACACCTTC	CASSYSRGAGNGYTF	TRBV6-5	TRBD1	NA	TRBJ1-2
TGTGCCGGAGGACGGCAGGGAGGTGAAAAACTGTTTTTT	CAGGRQGGEKLFF	TRBV30	NA	NA	TRBJ1-4
TGTGCCAGCAGTTTCGGGGGAGTAGAGACCCAGTACTTC	CASSFGGVETQYF	TRBV27	NA	NA	TRBJ2-5
TGTGCCAGCAGATTCGGGTCCCGGGATGAGCAGTTCTTC	CASRFGSRDEQFF	TRBV7-9	NA	NA	TRBJ2-1